This TCR beta chain appears in the sequencing data of a study of T cell repertoires in cytomegalovirus infection. This CDR3 comprises 16 residues. V gave up 8 bases and J gave up 0 bases, with 20 bases separating them. From germline, CDR1 is MNHEY and CDR2 SVGEGT. This clonotype was detected a few times. Its antigen is not identified. TCRdb re-analysed the reads in MiXCR, keeping a single row per CDR3 protein. The sample consists of about 68,000 distinct CDR3 sequences, approximately 22% of them appearing once. The rearrangement links TRBV6-2 or TRBV6-3 to TRBJ2-7; D unclear. The sequencing input was PBMCs, sequenced either directly or after in vitro stimulation (not recorded which). The origin of this receptor is a human donor in good health (CMV status not recorded). Some clones in this sample may be carry-over from other donors' samples. The CDR3 DNA sequence: TGTGCCAGCTCCGCGACGGGTCAGAAGGGCTCCTACGAGCAGTACTTC. Translated, it gives CASSATGQKGSYEQYF.